This TCR beta chain derives from a study of molecular identifiers for immune sequencing clone quantification. Broader study findings: Highly expanded clone sizes could end up underestimated if a barcode were shared by identical TCR molecules. Among 950,000 to 1,000,000 naive cells, as was reported, spiked Jurkat TCR RNA from one cell was detectable.

This clonotype was detected only a few times. Its antigen is unidentified. Input for naive CD8 libraries was roughly 17,000 to 1,100,000 sorted cells; the RNA fraction used was 10%, 30% or 50%. Bulk libraries came from a prior protocol with listed TCR primers. TCRdb fed the PCR reads into MiXCR, producing one record per CDR3 protein. In the table there are approximately 630,000 distinct CDR3 sequences, roughly 23% of which are singletons. Sequenced: naive CD8+ T cells from blood, with Jurkat cell RNA spiked in. As for subset: FACS-sorted CD8+CD4-CCR7+CD45RA+ naive T cells. This clonotype was sampled from a human donor in good health. Some libraries in this study had Jurkat cell RNA spiked in.

CDR3 sequence reads: CASSPWEVTNTGELFF. The CDR3 nucleotides read TGTGCCAGCAGTCCTTGGGAGGTAACGAACACCGGGGAGCTGTTTTTT. The chain is built from TRBV6-2 or TRBV6-3 and TRBJ2-2; perhaps TRBD2 as D (6 bases). Germline CDR1 and CDR2: MNHEY and SVGEGT. The V gene lost 5 bases and the J gene lost 0 bases, with 13 bases spanning the gap. The length of the CDR3 is 16 residues.